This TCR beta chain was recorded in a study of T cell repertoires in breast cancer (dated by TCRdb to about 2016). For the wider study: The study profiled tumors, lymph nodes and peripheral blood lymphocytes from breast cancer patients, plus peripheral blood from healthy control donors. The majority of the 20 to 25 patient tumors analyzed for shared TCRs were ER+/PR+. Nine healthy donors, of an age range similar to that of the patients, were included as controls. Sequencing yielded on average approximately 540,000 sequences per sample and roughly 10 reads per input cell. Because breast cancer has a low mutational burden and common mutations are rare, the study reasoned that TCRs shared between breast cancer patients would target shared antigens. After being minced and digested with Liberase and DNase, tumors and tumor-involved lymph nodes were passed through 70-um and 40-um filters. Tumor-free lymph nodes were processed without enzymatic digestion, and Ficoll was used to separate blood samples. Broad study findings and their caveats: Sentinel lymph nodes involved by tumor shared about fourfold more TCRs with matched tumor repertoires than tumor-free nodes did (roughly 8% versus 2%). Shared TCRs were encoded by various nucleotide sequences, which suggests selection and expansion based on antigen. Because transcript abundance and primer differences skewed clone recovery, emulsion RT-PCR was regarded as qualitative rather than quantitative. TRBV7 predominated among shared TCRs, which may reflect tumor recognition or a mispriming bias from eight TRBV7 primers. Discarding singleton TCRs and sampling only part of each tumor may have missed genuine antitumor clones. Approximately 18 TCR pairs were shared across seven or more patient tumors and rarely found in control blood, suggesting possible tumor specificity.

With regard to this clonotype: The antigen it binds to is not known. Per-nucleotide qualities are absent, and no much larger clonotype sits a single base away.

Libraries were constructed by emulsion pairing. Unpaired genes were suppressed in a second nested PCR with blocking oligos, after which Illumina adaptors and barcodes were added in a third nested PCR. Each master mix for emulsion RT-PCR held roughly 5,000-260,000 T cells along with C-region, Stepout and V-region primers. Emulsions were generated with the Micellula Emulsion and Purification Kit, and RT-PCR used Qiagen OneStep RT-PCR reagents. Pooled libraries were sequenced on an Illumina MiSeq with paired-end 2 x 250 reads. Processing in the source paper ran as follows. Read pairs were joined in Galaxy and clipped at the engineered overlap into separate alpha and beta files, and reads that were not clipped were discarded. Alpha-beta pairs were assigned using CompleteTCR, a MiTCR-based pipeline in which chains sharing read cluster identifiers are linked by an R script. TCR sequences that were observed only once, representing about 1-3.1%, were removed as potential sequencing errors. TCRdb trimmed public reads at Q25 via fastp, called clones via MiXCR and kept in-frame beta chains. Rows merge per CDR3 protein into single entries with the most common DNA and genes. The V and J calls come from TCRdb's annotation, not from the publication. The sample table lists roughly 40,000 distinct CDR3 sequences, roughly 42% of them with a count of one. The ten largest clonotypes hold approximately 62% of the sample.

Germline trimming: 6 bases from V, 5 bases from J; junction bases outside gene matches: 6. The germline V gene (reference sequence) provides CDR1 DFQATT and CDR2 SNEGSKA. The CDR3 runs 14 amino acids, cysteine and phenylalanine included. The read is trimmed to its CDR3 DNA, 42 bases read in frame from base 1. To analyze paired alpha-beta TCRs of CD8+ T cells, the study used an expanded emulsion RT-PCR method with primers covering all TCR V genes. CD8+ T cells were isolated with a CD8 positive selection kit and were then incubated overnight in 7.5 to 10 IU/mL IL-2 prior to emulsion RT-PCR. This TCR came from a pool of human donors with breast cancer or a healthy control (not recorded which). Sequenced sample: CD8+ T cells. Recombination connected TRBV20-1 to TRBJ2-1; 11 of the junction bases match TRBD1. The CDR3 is CSARVGQGDNEQFF. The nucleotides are TGCAGTGCCAGGGTGGGACAGGGGGACAATGAGCAGTTCTTC.